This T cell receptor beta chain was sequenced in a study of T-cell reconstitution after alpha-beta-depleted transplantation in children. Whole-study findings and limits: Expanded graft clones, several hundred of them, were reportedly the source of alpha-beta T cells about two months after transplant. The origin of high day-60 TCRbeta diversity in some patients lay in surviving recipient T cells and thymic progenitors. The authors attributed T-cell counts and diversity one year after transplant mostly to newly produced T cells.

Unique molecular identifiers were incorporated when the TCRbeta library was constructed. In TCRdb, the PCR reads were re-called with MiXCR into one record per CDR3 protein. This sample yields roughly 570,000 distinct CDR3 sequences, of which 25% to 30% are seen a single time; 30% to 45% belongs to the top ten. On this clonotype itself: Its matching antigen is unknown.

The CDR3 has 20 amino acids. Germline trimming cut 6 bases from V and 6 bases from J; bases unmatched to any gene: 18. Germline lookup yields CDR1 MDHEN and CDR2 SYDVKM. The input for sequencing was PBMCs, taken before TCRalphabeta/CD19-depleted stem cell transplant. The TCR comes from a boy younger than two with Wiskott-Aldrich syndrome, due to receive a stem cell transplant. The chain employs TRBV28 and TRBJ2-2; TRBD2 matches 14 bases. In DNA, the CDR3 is TGTGCCAGCAGACCACCTAGGACTTCGGGACTAGCGGGAGAGCCCGGGGAGCTGTTTTTT. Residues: CASRPPRTSGLAGEPGELFF.